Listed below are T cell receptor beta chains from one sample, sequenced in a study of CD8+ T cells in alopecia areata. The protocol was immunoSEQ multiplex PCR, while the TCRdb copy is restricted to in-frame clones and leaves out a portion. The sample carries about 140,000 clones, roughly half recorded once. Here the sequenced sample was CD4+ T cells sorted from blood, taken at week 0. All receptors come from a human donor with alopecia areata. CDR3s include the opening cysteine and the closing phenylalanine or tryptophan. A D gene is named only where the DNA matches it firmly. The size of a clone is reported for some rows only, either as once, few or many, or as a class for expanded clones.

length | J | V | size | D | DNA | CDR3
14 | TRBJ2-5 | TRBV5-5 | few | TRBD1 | TGTGCCAGCAGCTTTACAGGGGGCTGGGAGACCCAGTACTTC | CASSFTGGWETQYF
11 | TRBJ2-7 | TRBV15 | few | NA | TGTGCCACCAGCAGAGATTCCGAGCAGTACTTC | CATSRDSEQYF
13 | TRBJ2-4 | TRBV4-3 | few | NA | TGCGCCAGCAGCCTAGGACAGCAAAACATTCAGTACTTC | CASSLGQQNIQYF
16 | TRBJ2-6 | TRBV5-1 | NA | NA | TGCGCCACCTCGGGATCGGGCGATTCTGGGGCCAACGTCCTGACTTTC | CATSGSGDSGANVLTF
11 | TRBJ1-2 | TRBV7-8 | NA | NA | TGTGCCAGCGGAGGGTTTGGCGGCTACACCTTC | CASGGFGGYTF
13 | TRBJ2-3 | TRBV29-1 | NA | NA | TGCAGCGTTGATGCTAGCGGCACAGATACGCAGTATTTT | CSVDASGTDTQYF
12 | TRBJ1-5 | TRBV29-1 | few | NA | TGCAGCGTTGGACAGAGCAATCAGCCCCAGCATTTT | CSVGQSNQPQHF
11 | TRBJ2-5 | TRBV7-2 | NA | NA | TGTGCCAGCAGCCTAAAAGAGACCCAGTACTTC | CASSLKETQYF
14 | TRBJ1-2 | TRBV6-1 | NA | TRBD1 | TGTGCCAGCAGTGACCCAGGGGGAAATCGAGGCTACACCTTC | CASSDPGGNRGYTF
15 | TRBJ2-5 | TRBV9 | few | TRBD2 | TGTGCCAGCAGCCCGACCCTAGCGGGAGTTGAGACCCAGTACTTC | CASSPTLAGVETQYF
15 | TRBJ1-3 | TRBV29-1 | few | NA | TGCAGCGTCCGGTTGCGGGGGCGTGAAGGAAACACCATATATTTT | CSVRLRGREGNTIYF
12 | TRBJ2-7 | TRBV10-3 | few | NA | TGTGCCATCAGTGAGTCGGACTACGAGCAGTACTTC | CAISESDYEQYF
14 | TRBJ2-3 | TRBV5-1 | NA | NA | TGCGCCAGCAGCTTTTCAGATCCATCCGATACGCAGTATTTT | CASSFSDPSDTQYF
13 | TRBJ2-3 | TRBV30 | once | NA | TGTGCCTGGACCCTGTTGCAGGGTGATACGCAGTATTTT | CAWTLLQGDTQYF
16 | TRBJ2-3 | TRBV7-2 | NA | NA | TGTGCCAGCAGCTTAAGATGGGGGTTGGCCACAGATACGCAGTATTTT | CASSLRWGLATDTQYF